This TCR beta chain was recorded in a study of blood T cell repertoires in COVID-19. Study-level information: In each case, the material was cDNA or gDNA derived from T cells, B-cell-depleted T cells, or PBMCs.

The trim removed 6 bases at V and 4 bases at J, leaving 7 bases unmatched. This CDR3 spans 16 amino acids. Germline V gene data show CDR1 as SNHLY and CDR2 as FYNNEI. Followed over time, Seattle patients had been enrolled while infection was active. Authors' analysis steps: Using reference gene primer amplification, nucleated cell counts were estimated. Clones were sequenced by immunoSEQ multiplex PCR, and TCRdb holds only the in-frame ones, with some missing. Clone size and the V and J calls come from that table; the DNA yielded D and trimming. Of approximately 120,000 clones listed, 65% to 85% are singletons.

The TCR was taken from a man aged 30 to 45 with COVID-19, enrolled during active disease. The sample taken for sequencing was peripheral blood. The chain combines TRBV2 with TRBJ2-3; 13 positions match TRBD2. In nucleotides, the CDR3 is TGTGCCAGCAGACTCCCGGGACTAGCGGGATCAGATACGCAGTATTTT. Translation gives CASRLPGLAGSDTQYF.